The clone carrying this T cell receptor (beta chain) was seen many times. Its antigen remains unknown. TCRdb processed the 5' RACE reads anew with MiXCR; each CDR3 protein has one entry. The data contain 350,000 to 450,000 distinct CDR3 sequences, 6.2% of them singletons. These data are taken from a study of T cells after yellow fever vaccination. General observations from the study: Repertoires obtained by FACS sorting could include abundant clonotypes that entered as contaminants from the bulk population. In post-booster samples, most primary-vaccination clones reappeared (just under 98% CD4, around 87% CD8).

CDR3 length: 11 amino acids. The germline V and J ends were trimmed by 3 bases and 6 bases, with 6 bases remaining between them. This TCR was sampled from a man aged 30 to 39 who received the YFV17D yellow fever vaccine. The sequencing used PBMCs, collected 5 days after the yellow fever booster vaccination. This rearrangement joins TRBV12-3 or TRBV12-4 to TRBJ2-7; no clear D. CDR3 nucleotides: TGTGCCAGCAGTTTCTCCCTCGAGCAGTACTTC. Translating gives CASSFSLEQYF.